This T cell receptor beta chain was identified during a study of blood T cell repertoires in COVID-19. Overall study: The analysed material was cDNA or gDNA that came from T cells, B-cell-depleted T cells, or PBMCs.

CDR1 and CDR2 (germline): SGHRS, YFSETQ. V gave up 0 bases and J gave up 1 base, with 10 bases separating them. CDR3 length equals 15 residues. As handled by the study authors: Reference gene primers were amplified, and this amplification served to estimate nucleated cell counts. Sequencing was performed with immunoSEQ multiplex PCR; in TCRdb, only in-frame clones are kept and a portion is missing. The V and J calls and clone size were taken over from that table, and D and trimming were inferred from the DNA. This sample carries 30,000 to 35,000 clones, about 93% of them seen once, and the ten largest clones take 5.2%.

The sequence was collected from a human donor in a cohort sampled during active COVID-19. The material sequenced was peripheral blood. This sequence joins TRBV5-1 and TRBJ1-1; a possible D gene is TRBD1 (5 bases). This CDR3 is CASSLARGRNTEAFF. The CDR3 region has the DNA TGCGCCAGCAGCTTGGCAAGGGGCCGGAACACTGAAGCTTTCTTT.